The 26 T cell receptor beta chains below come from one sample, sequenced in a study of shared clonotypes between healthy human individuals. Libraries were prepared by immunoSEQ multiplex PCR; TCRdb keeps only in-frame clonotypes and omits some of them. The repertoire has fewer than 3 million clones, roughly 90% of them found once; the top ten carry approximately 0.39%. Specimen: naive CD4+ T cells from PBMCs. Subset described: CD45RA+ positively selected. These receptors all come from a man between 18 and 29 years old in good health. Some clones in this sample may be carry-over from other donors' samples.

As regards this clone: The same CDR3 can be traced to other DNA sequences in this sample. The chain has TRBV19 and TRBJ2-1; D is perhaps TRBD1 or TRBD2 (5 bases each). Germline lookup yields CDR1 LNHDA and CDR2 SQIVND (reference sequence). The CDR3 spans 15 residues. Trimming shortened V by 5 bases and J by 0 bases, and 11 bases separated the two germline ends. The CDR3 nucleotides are TGTGCCAGTAGTCTGGCAGGGAGCTCCTACAATGAGCAGTTCTTC. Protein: CASSLAGSSYNEQFF. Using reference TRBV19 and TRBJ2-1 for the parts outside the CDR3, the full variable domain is DGGITQSPKYLFRKEGQNVTLSCEQNLNHDAMYWYRQDPGQGLRLIYYSQIVNDFQKGDIAEGYSVSREKKESFPLTVTSAQKNPTAFYLCASSLAGSSYNEQFFGPGTRLTVL.

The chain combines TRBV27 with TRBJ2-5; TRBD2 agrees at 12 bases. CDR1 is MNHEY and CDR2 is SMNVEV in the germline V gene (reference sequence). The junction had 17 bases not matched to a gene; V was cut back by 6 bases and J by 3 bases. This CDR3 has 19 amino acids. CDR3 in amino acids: CASSPLVTSGSLSEETQYF. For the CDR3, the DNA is TGTGCCAGCAGCCCCCTTGTGACTAGCGGGAGCTTAAGTGAAGAGACCCAGTACTTC.

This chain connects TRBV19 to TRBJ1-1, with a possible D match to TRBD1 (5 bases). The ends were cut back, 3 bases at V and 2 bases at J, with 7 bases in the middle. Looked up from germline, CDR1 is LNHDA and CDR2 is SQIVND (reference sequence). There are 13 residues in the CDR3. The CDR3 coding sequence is TGTGCCAGTAGTATGGGGGGAAACACTGAAGCTTTCTTT. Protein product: CASSMGGNTEAFF.

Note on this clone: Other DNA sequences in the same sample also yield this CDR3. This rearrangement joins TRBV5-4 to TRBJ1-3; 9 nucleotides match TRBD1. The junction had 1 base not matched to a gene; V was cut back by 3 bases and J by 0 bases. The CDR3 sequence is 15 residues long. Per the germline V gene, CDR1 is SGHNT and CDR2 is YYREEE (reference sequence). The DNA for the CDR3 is TGTGCCAGCAGCTCGGGACAGGGCTCTGGAAACACCATATATTTT. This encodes CASSSGQGSGNTIYF.

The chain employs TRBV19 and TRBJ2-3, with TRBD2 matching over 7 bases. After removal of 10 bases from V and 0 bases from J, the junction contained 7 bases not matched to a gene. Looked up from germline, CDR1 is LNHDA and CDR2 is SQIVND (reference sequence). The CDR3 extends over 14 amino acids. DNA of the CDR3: TGTGCCACCCAGCGGGGCGCTAGCACAGATACGCAGTATTTT. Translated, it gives CATQRGASTDTQYF.

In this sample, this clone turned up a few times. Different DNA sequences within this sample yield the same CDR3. The CDR3 spells CASRGGQPQHF. In DNA, the CDR3 is TGTGCCAGCAGGGGGGGCCAGCCCCAGCATTTT. The rearrangement links TRBV28 to TRBJ1-5; D may be TRBD1 (6 bases). V was shortened by 6 bases and J by 7 bases, with 7 bases between the two germline ends. This CDR3 has 11 residues. Germline V CDR1 and CDR2: MDHEN, SYDVKM.

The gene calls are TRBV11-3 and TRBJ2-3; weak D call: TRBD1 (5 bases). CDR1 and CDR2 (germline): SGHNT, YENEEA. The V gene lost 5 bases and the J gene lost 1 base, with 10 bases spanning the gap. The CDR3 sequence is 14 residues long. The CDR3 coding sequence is TGTGCCAGCAGCATCGAAGGGGGCACAGATACGCAGTATTTT. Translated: CASSIEGGTDTQYF.

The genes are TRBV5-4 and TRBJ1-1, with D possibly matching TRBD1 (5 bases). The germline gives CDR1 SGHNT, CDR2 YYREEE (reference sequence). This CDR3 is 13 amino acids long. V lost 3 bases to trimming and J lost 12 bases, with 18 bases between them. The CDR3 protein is CASSWTGAHGTFF. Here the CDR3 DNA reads TGTGCCAGCAGCTGGACCGGGGCCCACGGAACTTTCTTT.

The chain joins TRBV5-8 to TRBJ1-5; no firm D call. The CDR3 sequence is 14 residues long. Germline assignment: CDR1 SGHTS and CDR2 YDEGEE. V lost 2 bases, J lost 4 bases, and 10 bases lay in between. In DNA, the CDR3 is TGTGCCAGCAGCTTTGTTAACAGAAATCAGCCCCAGCATTTT. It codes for CASSFVNRNQPQHF. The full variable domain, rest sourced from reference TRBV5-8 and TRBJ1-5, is EAGVTQSPTHLIKTRGQQATLRCSPISGHTSVYWYQQALGLGLQFLLWYDEGEERNRGNFPPRFSGRQFPNYSSELNVNALELEDSALYLCASSFVNRNQPQHFGDGTRLSIL.

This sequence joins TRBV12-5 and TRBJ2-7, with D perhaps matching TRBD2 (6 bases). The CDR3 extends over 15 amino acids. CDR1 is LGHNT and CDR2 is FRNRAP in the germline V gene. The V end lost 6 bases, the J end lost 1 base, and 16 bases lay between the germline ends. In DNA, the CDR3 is TGTGCTAGTGGCCTGAGGAGGGGTCAATCCTACGAGCAGTACTTC. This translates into CASGLRRGQSYEQYF.

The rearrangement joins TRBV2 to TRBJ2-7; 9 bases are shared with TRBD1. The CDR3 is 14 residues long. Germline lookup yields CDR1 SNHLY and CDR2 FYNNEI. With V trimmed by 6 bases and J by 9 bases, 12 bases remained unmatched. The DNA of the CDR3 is TGTGCCAGCAGGGGACAGGGAATACCAGGAGTGCAGTACTTC. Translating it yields CASRGQGIPGVQYF.

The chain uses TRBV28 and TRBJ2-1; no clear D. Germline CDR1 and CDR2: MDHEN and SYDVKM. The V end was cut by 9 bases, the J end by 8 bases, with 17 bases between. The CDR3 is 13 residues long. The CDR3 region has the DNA TGTGCCAGTCGAGGTTACCTTAGGGATGAGCAGTTCTTC. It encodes CASRGYLRDEQFF.

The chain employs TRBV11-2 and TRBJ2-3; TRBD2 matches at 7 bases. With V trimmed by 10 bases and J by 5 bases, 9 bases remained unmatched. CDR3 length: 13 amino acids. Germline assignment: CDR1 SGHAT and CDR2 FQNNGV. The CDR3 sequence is CATSRTRQDTQYF. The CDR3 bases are TGTGCCACGTCAAGGACTAGGCAAGATACGCAGTATTTT. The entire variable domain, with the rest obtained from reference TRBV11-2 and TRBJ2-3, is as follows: EAGVAQSPRYKIIEKRQSVAFWCNPISGHATLYWYQQILGQGPKLLIQFQNNGVVDDSQLPKDRFSAERLKGVDSTLKIQPAKLEDSAVYLCATSRTRQDTQYFGPGTRLTVL.

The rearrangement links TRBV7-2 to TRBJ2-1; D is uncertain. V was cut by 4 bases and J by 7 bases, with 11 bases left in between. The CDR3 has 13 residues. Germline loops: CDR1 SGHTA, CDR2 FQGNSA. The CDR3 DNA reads TGTGCCAGCAGCTCGATCGGGCAGAATGAGCAGTTCTTC. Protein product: CASSSIGQNEQFF. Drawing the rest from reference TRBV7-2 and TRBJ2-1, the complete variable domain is GAGVSQSPSNKVTEKGKDVELRCDPISGHTALYWYRQSLGQGLEFLIYFQGNSAPDKSGLPSDRFSAERTGGSVSTLTIQRTQQEDSAVYLCASSSIGQNEQFFGPGTRLTVL.

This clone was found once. The DNA for the CDR3 is TGCGCCAGCAGCCTTCCCACGGGACAGGGTAGCACAGATACGCAGTATTTT. It yields the protein CASSLPTGQGSTDTQYF. The chain has TRBV5-1 and TRBJ2-3; 9 nucleotides align to TRBD1. V lost 4 bases and J lost 0; bases outside the gene matches: 9. The CDR3 loop spans 17 amino acids. Germline CDR1 is SGHRS and CDR2 is YFSETQ.

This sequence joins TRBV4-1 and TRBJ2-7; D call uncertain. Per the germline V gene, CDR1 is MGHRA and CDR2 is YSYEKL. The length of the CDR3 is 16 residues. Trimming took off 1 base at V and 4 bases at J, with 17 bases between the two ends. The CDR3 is CASSQVGGAGWYEQYF. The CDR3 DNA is TGCGCCAGCAGCCAAGTCGGCGGAGCCGGGTGGTACGAGCAGTACTTC.

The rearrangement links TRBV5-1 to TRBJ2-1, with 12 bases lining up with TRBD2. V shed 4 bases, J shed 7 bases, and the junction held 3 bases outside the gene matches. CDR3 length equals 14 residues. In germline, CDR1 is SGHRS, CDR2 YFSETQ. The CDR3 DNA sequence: TGCGCCAGCAGCCGACTAGCGGGAGTAAATGAGCAGTTCTTC. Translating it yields CASSRLAGVNEQFF.

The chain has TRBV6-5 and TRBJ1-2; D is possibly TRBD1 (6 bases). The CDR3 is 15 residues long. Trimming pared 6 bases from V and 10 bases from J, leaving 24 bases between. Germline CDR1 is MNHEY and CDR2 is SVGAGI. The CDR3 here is CASSLTAGGQGVYTF. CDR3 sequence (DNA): TGTGCCAGCAGCCTTACGGCGGGGGGACAAGGGGTCTACACCTTC.

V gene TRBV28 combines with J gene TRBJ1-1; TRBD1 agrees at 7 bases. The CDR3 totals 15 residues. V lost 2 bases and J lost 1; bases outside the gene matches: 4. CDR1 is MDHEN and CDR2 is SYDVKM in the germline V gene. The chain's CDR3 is CASSLRNRGNTEAFF. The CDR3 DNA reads TGTGCCAGCAGTTTAAGAAACAGGGGGAACACTGAAGCTTTCTTT.

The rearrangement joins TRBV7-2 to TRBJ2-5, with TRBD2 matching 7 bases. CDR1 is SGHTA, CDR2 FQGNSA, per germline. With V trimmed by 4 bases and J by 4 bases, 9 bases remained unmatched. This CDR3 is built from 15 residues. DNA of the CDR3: TGTGCCAGCAGCTCGACCGGACTAGGCCGAGAGACCCAGTACTTC. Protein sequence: CASSSTGLGRETQYF.

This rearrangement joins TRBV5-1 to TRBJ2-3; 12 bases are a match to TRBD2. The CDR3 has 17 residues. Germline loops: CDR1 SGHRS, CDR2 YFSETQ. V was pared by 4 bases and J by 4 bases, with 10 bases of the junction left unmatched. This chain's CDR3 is CASSKSTSGRFPDTQYF. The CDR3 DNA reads TGCGCCAGCAGCAAATCTACTAGCGGGAGGTTTCCAGATACGCAGTATTTT.

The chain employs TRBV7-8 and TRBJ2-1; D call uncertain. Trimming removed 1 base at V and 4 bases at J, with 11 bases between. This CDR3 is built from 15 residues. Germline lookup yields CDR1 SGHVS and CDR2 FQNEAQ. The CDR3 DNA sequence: TGTGCCAGCAGCTTAGAACACCTAGAGTACAATGAGCAGTTCTTC. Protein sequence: CASSLEHLEYNEQFF.

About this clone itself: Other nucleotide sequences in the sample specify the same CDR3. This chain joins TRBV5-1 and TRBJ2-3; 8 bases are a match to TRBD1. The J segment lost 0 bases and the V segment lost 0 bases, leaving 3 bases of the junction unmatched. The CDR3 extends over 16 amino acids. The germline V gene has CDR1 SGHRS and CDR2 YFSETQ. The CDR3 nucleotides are TGCGCCAGCAGCTTGGGACAGGGGACAAGCACAGATACGCAGTATTTT. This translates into CASSLGQGTSTDTQYF.

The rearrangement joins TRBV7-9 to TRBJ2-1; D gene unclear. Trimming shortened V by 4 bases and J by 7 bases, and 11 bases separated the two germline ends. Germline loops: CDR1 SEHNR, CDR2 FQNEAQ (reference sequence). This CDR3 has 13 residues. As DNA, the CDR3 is TGTGCCAGCAGCTCCGCCCTCCGTAATGAGCAGTTCTTC. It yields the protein CASSSALRNEQFF.

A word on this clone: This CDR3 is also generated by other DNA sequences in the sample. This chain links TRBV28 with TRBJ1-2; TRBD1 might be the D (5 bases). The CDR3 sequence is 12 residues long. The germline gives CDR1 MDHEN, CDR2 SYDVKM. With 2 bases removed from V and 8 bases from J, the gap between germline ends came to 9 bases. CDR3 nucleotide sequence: TGTGCCAGCAGTTTAAGACAGTACGGCTACACCTTC. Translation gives CASSLRQYGYTF.

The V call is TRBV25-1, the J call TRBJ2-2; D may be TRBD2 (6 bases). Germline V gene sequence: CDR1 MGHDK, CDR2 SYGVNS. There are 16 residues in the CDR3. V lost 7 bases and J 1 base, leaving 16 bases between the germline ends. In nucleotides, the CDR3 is TGTGCCAGCATCCCAACCGGGGGTGGGAACACCGGGGAGCTGTTTTTT. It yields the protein CASIPTGGGNTGELFF.